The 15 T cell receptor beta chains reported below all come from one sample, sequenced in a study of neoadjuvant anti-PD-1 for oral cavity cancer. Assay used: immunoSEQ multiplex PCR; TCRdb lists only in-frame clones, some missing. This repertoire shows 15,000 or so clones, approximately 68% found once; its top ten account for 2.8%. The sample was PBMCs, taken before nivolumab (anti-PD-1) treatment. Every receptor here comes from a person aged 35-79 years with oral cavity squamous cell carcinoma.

The CDR3 DNA is TGCGCCAGCAGCTTGGGGTCGTCCGCCCTGGGAGTGACTGAAGCTTTCTTT. It yields the protein CASSLGSSALGVTEAFF. The genes are TRBV5-1 and TRBJ1-1, with D unresolved. The CDR3 sequence is 17 residues long. CDR1 is SGHRS, CDR2 YFSETQ, per germline. V dropped 0 bases and J dropped 5 bases, with 20 bases sitting between them.

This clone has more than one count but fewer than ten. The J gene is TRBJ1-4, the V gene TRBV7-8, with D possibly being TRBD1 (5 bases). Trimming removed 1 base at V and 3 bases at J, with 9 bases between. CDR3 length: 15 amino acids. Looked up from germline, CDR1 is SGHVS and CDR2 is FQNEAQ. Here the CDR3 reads CASSLDGTPNEKLFF. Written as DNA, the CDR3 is TGTGCCAGCAGCTTAGACGGGACCCCTAATGAAAAACTGTTTTTT.

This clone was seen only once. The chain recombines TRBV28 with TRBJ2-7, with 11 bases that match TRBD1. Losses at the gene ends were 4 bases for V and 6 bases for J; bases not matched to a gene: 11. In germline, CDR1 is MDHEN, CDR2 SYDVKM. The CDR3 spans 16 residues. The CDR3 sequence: CASSWDLGQGAGEQYF. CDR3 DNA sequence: TGTGCCAGCAGTTGGGACCTAGGACAGGGGGCTGGCGAGCAGTACTTC.

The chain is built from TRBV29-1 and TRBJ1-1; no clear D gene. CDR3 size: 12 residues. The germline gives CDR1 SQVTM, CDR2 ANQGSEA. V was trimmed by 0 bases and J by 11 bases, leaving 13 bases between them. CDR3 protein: CSVEDKRVGAFF. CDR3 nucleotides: TGCAGCGTTGAAGATAAAAGGGTGGGGGCTTTCTTT. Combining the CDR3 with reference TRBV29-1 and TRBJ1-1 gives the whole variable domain SAVISQKPSRDICQRGTSLTIQCQVDSQVTMMFWYRQQPGQSLTLIATANQGSEATYESGFVIDKFPISRPNLTFSTLTVSNMSPEDSSIYLCSVEDKRVGAFFGQGTRLTVV.

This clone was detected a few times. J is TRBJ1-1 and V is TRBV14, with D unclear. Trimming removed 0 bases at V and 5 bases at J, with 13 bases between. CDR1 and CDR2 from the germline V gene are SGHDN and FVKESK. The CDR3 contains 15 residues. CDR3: CASSQDRIPGTEAFF. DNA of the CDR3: TGTGCCAGCAGCCAAGATAGGATCCCGGGAACTGAAGCTTTCTTT.

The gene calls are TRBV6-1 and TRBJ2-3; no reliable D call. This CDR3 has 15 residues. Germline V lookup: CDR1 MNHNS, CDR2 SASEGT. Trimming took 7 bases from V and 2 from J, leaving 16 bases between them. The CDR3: CASTTLKSPTDTQYF. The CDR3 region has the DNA TGTGCCAGCACCACCCTTAAGTCTCCCACAGATACGCAGTATTTT.

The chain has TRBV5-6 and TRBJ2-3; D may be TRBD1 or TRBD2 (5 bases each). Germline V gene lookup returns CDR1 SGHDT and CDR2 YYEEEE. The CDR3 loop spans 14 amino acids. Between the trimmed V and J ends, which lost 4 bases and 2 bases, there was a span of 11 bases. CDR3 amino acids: CASSPGRPTDTQYF. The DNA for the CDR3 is TGTGCCAGCAGCCCAGGGAGACCCACAGATACGCAGTATTTT.

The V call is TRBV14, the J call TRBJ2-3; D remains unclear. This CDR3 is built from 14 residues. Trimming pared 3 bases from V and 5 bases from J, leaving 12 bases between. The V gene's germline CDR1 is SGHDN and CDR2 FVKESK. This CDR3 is CASSQQLGIDTQYF. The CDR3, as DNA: TGTGCCAGCAGCCAGCAGCTGGGGATAGATACGCAGTATTTT.

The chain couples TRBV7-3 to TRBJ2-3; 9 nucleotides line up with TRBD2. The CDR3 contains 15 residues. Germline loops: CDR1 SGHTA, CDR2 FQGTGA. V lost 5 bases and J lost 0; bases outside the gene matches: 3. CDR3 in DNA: TGTGCCAGCAGCACGACTAGCGGTAGCACAGATACGCAGTATTTT. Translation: CASSTTSGSTDTQYF.

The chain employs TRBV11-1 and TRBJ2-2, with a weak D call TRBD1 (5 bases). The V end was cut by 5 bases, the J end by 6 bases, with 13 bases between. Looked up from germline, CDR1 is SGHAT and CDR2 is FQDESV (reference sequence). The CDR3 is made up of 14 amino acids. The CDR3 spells CASSPKGKAGELFF. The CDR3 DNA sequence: TGTGCCAGCAGCCCCAAGGGGAAGGCCGGGGAGCTGTTTTTT.

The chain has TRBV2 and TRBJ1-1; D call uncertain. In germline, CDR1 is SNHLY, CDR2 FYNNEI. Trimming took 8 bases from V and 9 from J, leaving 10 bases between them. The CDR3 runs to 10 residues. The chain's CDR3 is CASSGVQAFF. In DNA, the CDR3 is TGTGCCAGCTCCGGGGTTCAAGCTTTCTTT.

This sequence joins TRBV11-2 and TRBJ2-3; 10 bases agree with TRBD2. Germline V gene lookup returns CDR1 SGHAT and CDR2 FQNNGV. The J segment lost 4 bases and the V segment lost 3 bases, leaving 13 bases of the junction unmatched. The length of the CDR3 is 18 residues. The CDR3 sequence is CASSFSRGEREGSDTQYF. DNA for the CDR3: TGTGCCAGCAGCTTTTCGCGGGGGGAGCGGGAGGGATCAGATACGCAGTATTTT.

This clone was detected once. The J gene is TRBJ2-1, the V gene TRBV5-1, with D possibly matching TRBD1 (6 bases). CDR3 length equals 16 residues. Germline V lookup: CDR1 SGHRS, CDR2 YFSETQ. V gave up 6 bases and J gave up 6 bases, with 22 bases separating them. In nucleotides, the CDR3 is TGCGCCAGCACTTTCTCGGGGACAATAGGCGTCAATGAGCAGTTCTTC. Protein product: CASTFSGTIGVNEQFF.

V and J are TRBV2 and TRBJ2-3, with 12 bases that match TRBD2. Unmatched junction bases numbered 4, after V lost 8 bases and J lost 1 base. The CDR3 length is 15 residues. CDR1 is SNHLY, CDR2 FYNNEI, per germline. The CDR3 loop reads CASVWTSGGTDTQYF. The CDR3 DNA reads TGTGCCAGCGTCTGGACTAGCGGGGGCACAGATACGCAGTATTTT.

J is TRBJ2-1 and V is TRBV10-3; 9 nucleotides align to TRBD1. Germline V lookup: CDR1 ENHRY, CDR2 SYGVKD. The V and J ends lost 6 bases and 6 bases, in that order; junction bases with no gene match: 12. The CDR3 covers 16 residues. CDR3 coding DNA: TGTGCCATCAGCCGGGCACAGGGGGCTACGTTCAATGAGCAGTTCTTC. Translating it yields CAISRAQGATFNEQFF.